The rows below give T cell receptor beta chains drawn from one sample of a study of blood T cell repertoires in COVID-19. Sequencing used immunoSEQ multiplex PCR; TCRdb keeps in-frame clones, though not all of them. The sample includes 130,000 to 150,000 clones, roughly 80% of them seen just once. The sequenced material came from peripheral blood. The origin of the receptors is a woman between 65 and 79 years old with COVID-19, enrolled during active disease. CDR3s include the opening cysteine and the closing phenylalanine or tryptophan. The D gene is left open where the match is weak. Only some rows state a clone size, as once, few, many or a class for expanded clones.

cdr3_length: 12
clone_size: -
d_call: TRBD1
v_call: TRBV28
j_call: TRBJ2-7
cdr3_nt: TGTGCCAGCAGTTTACAGGGGGCCGAGCAGTACTTC
cdr3_aa: CASSLQGAEQYF

cdr3_length: 14
clone_size: -
d_call: -
v_call: TRBV6-5
j_call: TRBJ1-3
cdr3_nt: TGTGCCAGTCGCCCGGGATTTTCTGGAAACACCATATATTTT
cdr3_aa: CASRPGFSGNTIYF

cdr3_length: 14
clone_size: -
d_call: TRBD1
v_call: TRBV6-6
j_call: TRBJ2-7
cdr3_nt: TGTGCCAGCAGCCAAGACAGGGCAAACTACGAGCAGTACTTC
cdr3_aa: CASSQDRANYEQYF

cdr3_length: 14
clone_size: few
d_call: -
v_call: TRBV6-2/TRBV6-3
j_call: TRBJ1-2
cdr3_nt: TGTGCCAGCAGCCGTGCCGGGATCAACTATGGCTACACCTTC
cdr3_aa: CASSRAGINYGYTF

cdr3_length: 14
clone_size: -
d_call: -
v_call: TRBV5-1
j_call: TRBJ2-1
cdr3_nt: TGCGCCAGCAGCTTGGAGGTTGGCGGAGGTGAGCAGTTCTTC
cdr3_aa: CASSLEVGGGEQFF

cdr3_length: 16
clone_size: -
d_call: TRBD2
v_call: TRBV18
j_call: TRBJ2-7
cdr3_nt: TGTGCCAGCTCCCCGGGCCTGGGGGGGTTCTCCTACGAGCAGTACTTC
cdr3_aa: CASSPGLGGFSYEQYF

cdr3_length: 13
clone_size: -
d_call: -
v_call: TRBV19
j_call: TRBJ2-3
cdr3_nt: TGTGCCAGTAATGTCGGGGGGCCAGATACGCAGTATTTT
cdr3_aa: CASNVGGPDTQYF

cdr3_length: 15
clone_size: -
d_call: TRBD2
v_call: TRBV3-1/TRBV3-2
j_call: TRBJ2-1
cdr3_nt: TGTGCCAGCAGCCGCCCTAGCGGAGCCTACAATGAGCAGTTCTTC
cdr3_aa: CASSRPSGAYNEQFF

cdr3_length: 16
clone_size: -
d_call: -
v_call: TRBV20-1
j_call: TRBJ2-7
cdr3_nt: TGCAGTGCTAGTCCCCCAAGGGTGGGGGCGTCCTACGAGCAGTACTTC
cdr3_aa: CSASPPRVGASYEQYF

cdr3_length: 13
clone_size: -
d_call: TRBD2
v_call: TRBV3-1/TRBV3-2
j_call: TRBJ2-7
cdr3_nt: TGTGCCAGCAGCCAAGTTGACGGGGGGGAGCAGTACTTC
cdr3_aa: CASSQVDGGEQYF

cdr3_length: 14
clone_size: -
d_call: -
v_call: TRBV6-6
j_call: TRBJ1-5
cdr3_nt: TGTGCCAGCAGTTACTCGGCAGACTATCAGCCCCAGCATTTT
cdr3_aa: CASSYSADYQPQHF

cdr3_length: 13
clone_size: -
d_call: -
v_call: TRBV24-1
j_call: TRBJ1-4
cdr3_nt: TGTGCCACCAGTGATTTTCAGGAAGAAAAACTGTTTTTT
cdr3_aa: CATSDFQEEKLFF

cdr3_length: 13
clone_size: once
d_call: -
v_call: TRBV5-4
j_call: TRBJ2-7
cdr3_nt: TGTGCCAGCAGCCACGACCGGGCCTACGAGCAGTACTTC
cdr3_aa: CASSHDRAYEQYF

cdr3_length: 14
clone_size: -
d_call: TRBD1
v_call: TRBV30
j_call: TRBJ1-1
cdr3_nt: TGTGCTTCCACTACAGGGGCGTCTGGCACTGAAGCTTTCTTT
cdr3_aa: CASTTGASGTEAFF

cdr3_length: 17
clone_size: -
d_call: TRBD1
v_call: TRBV6-1
j_call: TRBJ2-3
cdr3_nt: TGTGCCAGCAGGGAACCGTACAGGGGGCTTAACACAGATACGCAGTATTTT
cdr3_aa: CASREPYRGLNTDTQYF

cdr3_length: 15
clone_size: -
d_call: -
v_call: TRBV5-1
j_call: TRBJ1-5
cdr3_nt: TGCGCCAGCAGCTTGTTTTCGGGAAGGAATCAGCCCCAGCATTTT
cdr3_aa: CASSLFSGRNQPQHF

cdr3_length: 15
clone_size: -
d_call: TRBD1
v_call: TRBV24-1
j_call: TRBJ2-1
cdr3_nt: TGTGCCACCAGTGACCTGGGACAGGGGGCCGATGAGCAGTTCTTC
cdr3_aa: CATSDLGQGADEQFF

cdr3_length: 15
clone_size: -
d_call: TRBD1
v_call: TRBV5-1
j_call: TRBJ1-1
cdr3_nt: TGCGCCAGCAGCTCCTGGACAGGGGGAATCACTGAAGCTTTCTTT
cdr3_aa: CASSSWTGGITEAFF

cdr3_length: 17
clone_size: -
d_call: -
v_call: TRBV5-1
j_call: TRBJ2-3
cdr3_nt: TGCGCCAGCAGCAGAACCGGGACTGGAAGACTCACAGATACGCAGTATTTT
cdr3_aa: CASSRTGTGRLTDTQYF

cdr3_length: 18
clone_size: -
d_call: TRBD2
v_call: TRBV4-1
j_call: TRBJ2-4
cdr3_nt: TGCGCCAGCAGCCAAGGGATCGGGCAGGGAGGGGACAAAAACATTCAGTACTTC
cdr3_aa: CASSQGIGQGGDKNIQYF

cdr3_length: 15
clone_size: -
d_call: -
v_call: TRBV27
j_call: TRBJ1-2
cdr3_nt: TGTGCCAGCAGTTTAAAGGGGGGGCTCCTCTATGGCTACACCTTC
cdr3_aa: CASSLKGGLLYGYTF

cdr3_length: 16
clone_size: once
d_call: TRBD2
v_call: TRBV3-1/TRBV3-2
j_call: TRBJ2-1
cdr3_nt: TGTGCCAGCAGCCACTCAGCGGGGGGGCTCTACAATGAGCAGTTCTTC
cdr3_aa: CASSHSAGGLYNEQFF

cdr3_length: 14
clone_size: -
d_call: TRBD1
v_call: TRBV7-2
j_call: TRBJ1-2
cdr3_nt: TGTGCCAGCAGCACCGGGACAGTTAACTATGGCTACACCTTC
cdr3_aa: CASSTGTVNYGYTF

cdr3_length: 15
clone_size: -
d_call: TRBD1
v_call: TRBV18
j_call: TRBJ2-5
cdr3_nt: TGTGCCAGCTCACCCCCCACAGGGGGCGTGGAGACCCAGTACTTC
cdr3_aa: CASSPPTGGVETQYF

cdr3_length: 13
clone_size: once
d_call: TRBD1
v_call: TRBV19
j_call: TRBJ2-1
cdr3_nt: TGTGCCAGCACTGGACAGGGTTACAATGAGCAGTTCTTC
cdr3_aa: CASTGQGYNEQFF

cdr3_length: 17
clone_size: -
d_call: TRBD1
v_call: TRBV7-9
j_call: TRBJ1-3
cdr3_nt: TGTGCCAGCAGCCCACTGACAGGGGGCTCGGAAGGAAACACCATATATTTT
cdr3_aa: CASSPLTGGSEGNTIYF

cdr3_length: 13
clone_size: -
d_call: TRBD1
v_call: TRBV5-4
j_call: TRBJ1-2
cdr3_nt: TGTGCCAGCAGCTTGACAGGGGCCTATGGCTACACCTTC
cdr3_aa: CASSLTGAYGYTF

cdr3_length: 13
clone_size: -
d_call: -
v_call: TRBV11-3
j_call: TRBJ2-3
cdr3_nt: TGTGCCAGCAGCTTAGGCTTGCGATATACGCAGTATTTT
cdr3_aa: CASSLGLRYTQYF

cdr3_length: 16
clone_size: -
d_call: -
v_call: TRBV4-1
j_call: TRBJ2-2
cdr3_nt: TGCGCCAGCAGCCAAAGCAGGGCTCTGAACACCGGGGAGCTGTTTTTT
cdr3_aa: CASSQSRALNTGELFF

cdr3_length: 14
clone_size: -
d_call: TRBD1
v_call: TRBV29-1
j_call: TRBJ2-1
cdr3_nt: TGCAGCGTTGCCCCGACAGGGTTGGGCAATGAGCAGTTCTTC
cdr3_aa: CSVAPTGLGNEQFF

cdr3_length: 15
clone_size: -
d_call: TRBD1
v_call: TRBV7-2
j_call: TRBJ2-7
cdr3_nt: TGTGCCAGCAGATCAACAGGGGGCGCGTCCTACGAGCAGTACTTC
cdr3_aa: CASRSTGGASYEQYF

cdr3_length: 15
clone_size: -
d_call: -
v_call: TRBV27
j_call: TRBJ2-7
cdr3_nt: TGTGCCAGCAGCCCCCGGGGGACGGGATCCTACGAGCAGTACTTC
cdr3_aa: CASSPRGTGSYEQYF

cdr3_length: 16
clone_size: -
d_call: -
v_call: TRBV5-1
j_call: TRBJ1-6
cdr3_nt: TGCGCCAGCAGCCCGGACGGGGGGACACTTAATTCACCCCTCCACTTT
cdr3_aa: CASSPDGGTLNSPLHF

cdr3_length: 15
clone_size: few
d_call: -
v_call: TRBV9
j_call: TRBJ2-3
cdr3_nt: TGTGCCAGCAGCGTAGCTTGGGGGGGCACAGATACGCAGTATTTT
cdr3_aa: CASSVAWGGTDTQYF

cdr3_length: 14
clone_size: -
d_call: TRBD2
v_call: TRBV5-6
j_call: TRBJ2-2
cdr3_nt: TGTGCCAGCAGCTTAGGCGGGGGGTCTGGGGAGCTGTTTTTT
cdr3_aa: CASSLGGGSGELFF

cdr3_length: 18
clone_size: -
d_call: TRBD1
v_call: TRBV6-1
j_call: TRBJ1-6
cdr3_nt: TGTGCCAGCAGTGGGCCACCGGGACAGTCTAGGATCTATTCACCCCTCCACTTT
cdr3_aa: CASSGPPGQSRIYSPLHF

cdr3_length: 13
clone_size: -
d_call: TRBD1
v_call: TRBV6-5
j_call: TRBJ1-5
cdr3_nt: TGTGCCAGCAGAGGGACAGGCAATCAGCCCCAGCATTTT
cdr3_aa: CASRGTGNQPQHF

cdr3_length: 15
clone_size: -
d_call: TRBD1
v_call: TRBV4-2
j_call: TRBJ2-7
cdr3_nt: TGTGCCAGCAGCCAAGACTGGACAGGTTCCTACGAGCAGTACTTC
cdr3_aa: CASSQDWTGSYEQYF

cdr3_length: 14
clone_size: few
d_call: -
v_call: TRBV29-1
j_call: TRBJ2-7
cdr3_nt: TGCAGCGGCCAAGGCGGGGCCCCCCCCCACGAGCAGTACTTC
cdr3_aa: CSGQGGAPPHEQYF

cdr3_length: 18
clone_size: -
d_call: TRBD2
v_call: TRBV28
j_call: TRBJ2-1
cdr3_nt: TGTGCCAGCAGCCCAGGACTAGCGGGGACGAGTATGAGGAATGAGCAGTTCTTC
cdr3_aa: CASSPGLAGTSMRNEQFF

cdr3_length: 15
clone_size: -
d_call: -
v_call: TRBV3-1/TRBV3-2
j_call: TRBJ2-1
cdr3_nt: TGTGCCAGCAGCCAAGATACGGGCTCCTACAATGAGCAGTTCTTC
cdr3_aa: CASSQDTGSYNEQFF

cdr3_length: 14
clone_size: -
d_call: -
v_call: TRBV2
j_call: TRBJ1-5
cdr3_nt: TGTGCCAGCAATGAACGGACAGCTAATCAGCCCCAGCATTTT
cdr3_aa: CASNERTANQPQHF

cdr3_length: 14
clone_size: -
d_call: TRBD1
v_call: TRBV30
j_call: TRBJ1-4
cdr3_nt: TGTGCCTGGAGTGTACAGGGGAGTAGTGAAAAACTGTTTTTT
cdr3_aa: CAWSVQGSSEKLFF

cdr3_length: 15
clone_size: -
d_call: TRBD2
v_call: TRBV7-8
j_call: TRBJ2-3
cdr3_nt: TGTGCCAGCACCTCCGGTACTAGCGGCACAGATACGCAGTATTTT
cdr3_aa: CASTSGTSGTDTQYF